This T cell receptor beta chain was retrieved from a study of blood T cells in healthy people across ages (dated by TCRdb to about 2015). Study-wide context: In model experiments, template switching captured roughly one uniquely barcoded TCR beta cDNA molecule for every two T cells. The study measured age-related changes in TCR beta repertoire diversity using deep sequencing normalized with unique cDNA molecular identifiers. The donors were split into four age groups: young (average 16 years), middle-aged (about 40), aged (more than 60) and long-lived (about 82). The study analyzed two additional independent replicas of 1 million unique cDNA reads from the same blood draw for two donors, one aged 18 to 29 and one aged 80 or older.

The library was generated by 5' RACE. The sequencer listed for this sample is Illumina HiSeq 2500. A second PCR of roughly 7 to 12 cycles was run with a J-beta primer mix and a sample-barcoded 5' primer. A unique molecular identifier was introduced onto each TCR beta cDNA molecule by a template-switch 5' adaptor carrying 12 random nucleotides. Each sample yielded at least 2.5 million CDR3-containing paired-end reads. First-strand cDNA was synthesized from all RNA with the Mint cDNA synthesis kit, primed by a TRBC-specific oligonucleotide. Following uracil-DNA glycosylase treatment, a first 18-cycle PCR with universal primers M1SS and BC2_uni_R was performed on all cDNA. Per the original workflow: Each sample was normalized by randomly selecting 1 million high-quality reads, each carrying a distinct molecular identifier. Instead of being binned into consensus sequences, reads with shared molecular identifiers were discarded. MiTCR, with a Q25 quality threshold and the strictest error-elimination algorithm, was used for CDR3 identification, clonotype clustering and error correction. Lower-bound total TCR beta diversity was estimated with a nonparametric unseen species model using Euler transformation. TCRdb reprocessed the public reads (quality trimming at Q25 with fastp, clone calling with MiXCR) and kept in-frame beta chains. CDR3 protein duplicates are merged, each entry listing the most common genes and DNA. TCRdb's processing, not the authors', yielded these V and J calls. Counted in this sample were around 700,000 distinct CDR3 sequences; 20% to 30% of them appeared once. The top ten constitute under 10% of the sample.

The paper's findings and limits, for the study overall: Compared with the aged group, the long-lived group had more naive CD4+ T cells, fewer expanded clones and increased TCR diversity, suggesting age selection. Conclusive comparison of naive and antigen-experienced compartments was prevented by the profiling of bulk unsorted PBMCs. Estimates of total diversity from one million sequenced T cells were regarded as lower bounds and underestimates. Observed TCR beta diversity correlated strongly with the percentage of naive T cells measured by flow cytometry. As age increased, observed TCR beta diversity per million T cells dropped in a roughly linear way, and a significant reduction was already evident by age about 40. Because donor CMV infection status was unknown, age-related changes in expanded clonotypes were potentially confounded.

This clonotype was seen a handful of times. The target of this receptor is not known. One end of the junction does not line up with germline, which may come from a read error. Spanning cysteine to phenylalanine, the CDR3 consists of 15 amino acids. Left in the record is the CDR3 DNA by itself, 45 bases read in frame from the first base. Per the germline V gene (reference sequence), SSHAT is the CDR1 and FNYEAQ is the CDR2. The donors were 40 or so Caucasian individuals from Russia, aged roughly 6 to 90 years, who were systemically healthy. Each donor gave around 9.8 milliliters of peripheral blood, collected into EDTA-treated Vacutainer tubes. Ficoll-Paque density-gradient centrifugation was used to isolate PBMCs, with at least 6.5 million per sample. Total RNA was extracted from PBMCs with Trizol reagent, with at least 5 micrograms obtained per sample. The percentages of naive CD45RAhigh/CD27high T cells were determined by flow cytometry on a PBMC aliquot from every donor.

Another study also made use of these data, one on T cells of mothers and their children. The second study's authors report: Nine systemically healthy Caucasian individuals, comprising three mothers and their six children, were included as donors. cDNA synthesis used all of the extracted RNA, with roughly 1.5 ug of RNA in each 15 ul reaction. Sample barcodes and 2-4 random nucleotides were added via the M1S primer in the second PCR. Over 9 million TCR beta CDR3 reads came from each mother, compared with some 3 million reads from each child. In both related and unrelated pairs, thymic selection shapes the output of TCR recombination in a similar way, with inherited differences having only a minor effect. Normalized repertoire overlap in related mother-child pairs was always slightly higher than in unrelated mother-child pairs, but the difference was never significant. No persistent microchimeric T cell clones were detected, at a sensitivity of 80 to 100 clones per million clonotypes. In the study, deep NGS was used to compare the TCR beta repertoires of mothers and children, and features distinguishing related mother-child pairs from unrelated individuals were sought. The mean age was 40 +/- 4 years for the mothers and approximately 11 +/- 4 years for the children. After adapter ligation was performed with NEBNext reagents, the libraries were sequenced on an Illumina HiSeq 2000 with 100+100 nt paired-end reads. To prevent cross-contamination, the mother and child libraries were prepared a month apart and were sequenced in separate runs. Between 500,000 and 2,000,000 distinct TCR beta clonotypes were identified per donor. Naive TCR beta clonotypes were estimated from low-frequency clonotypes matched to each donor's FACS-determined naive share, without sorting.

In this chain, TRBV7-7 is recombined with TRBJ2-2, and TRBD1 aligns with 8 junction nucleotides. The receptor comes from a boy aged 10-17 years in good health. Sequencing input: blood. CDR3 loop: CASSLGRGHTGELFF. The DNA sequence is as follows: TGTGCTAGCAGCTTAGGCAGGGGGCACACCGGGGAGCTGTTTTTT.